These 26 T cell receptor beta chains came from one sample sequenced in a study of Ad26.COV2.S vaccination and SARS-CoV-2 variants. TCRdb's table, derived via immunoSEQ multiplex PCR, lists solely in-frame clones and lacks some. This table holds around 300,000 clones, about 89% found once. Specified treatment: around 19 received Ad26.COV2.S at low or high dose, single or two shots; several received placebo; per-sample allocation not given. All samples were drawn on day 63, counting from the first vaccine or placebo injection. Material: peripheral blood, obtained in a trial of Ad26.COV2.S vaccine versus placebo. The receptors were gathered from a person aged 18-65 years who received the Ad26.COV2.S COVID-19 vaccine or a placebo.

The V gene is TRBV7-2, the J gene TRBJ1-2; D is possibly TRBD1 (6 bases). The CDR3 length is 15 residues. Per germline, CDR1 SGHTA and CDR2 FQGNSA. The V and J ends lost 5 bases and 4 bases respectively, with 17 bases between them. CDR3 bases: TGTGCCAGCAGCCCCGGGGGGCCCACTAGCTATGGCTACACCTTC. Its protein product is CASSPGGPTSYGYTF.

The chain links TRBV4-3 to TRBJ2-1; 14 bases line up with TRBD2. Germline CDR1 is LGHNA and CDR2 is YSLEER. Unmatched junction bases numbered 0, after V lost 3 bases and J lost 2 bases. This CDR3 has 16 amino acids. Written as DNA, the CDR3 is TGCGCCAGCAGCCAGGGACTAGCGGGGGCCTACAATGAGCAGTTCTTC. Translated: CASSQGLAGAYNEQFF.

The rearrangement joins TRBV24-1 to TRBJ2-7, with 7 bases fitting TRBD1. The CDR3 loop spans 15 amino acids. Germline V gene data show CDR1 as KGHDR and CDR2 as SFDVKD. V lost 10 bases, J lost 0 bases, and 11 bases stayed unmatched. CDR3 sequence reads: CATRSPGQSSYEQYF. DNA of the CDR3: TGTGCCACTCGGAGTCCGGGACAGAGCTCCTACGAGCAGTACTTC.

CDR3 DNA: TGTGCCAGCGGGGAGTATAGCAATCAGCCCCAGCATTTT. As protein: CASGEYSNQPQHF. The gene calls are TRBV27 and TRBJ1-5, with unresolved D. The CDR3 consists of 13 residues. CDR1 MNHEY and CDR2 SMNVEV come from the germline V gene (reference sequence). With 8 bases removed from V and 0 bases from J, the gap between germline ends came to 8 bases.

This chain joins TRBV2 and TRBJ2-1, with TRBD2 as a possible D gene (5 bases). Per germline, CDR1 SNHLY and CDR2 FYNNEI. The CDR3 length is 13 residues. Trimming took 7 bases from V and 5 from J, leaving 12 bases between them. The CDR3 sequence is CASTRLYDNEQFF. DNA for the CDR3: TGTGCCAGCACCAGACTATATGACAATGAGCAGTTCTTC.

This rearrangement joins TRBV7-8 to TRBJ2-4; D unclear. This CDR3 has 13 amino acids. The V gene lost 1 base and the J gene lost 2 bases, with 3 bases spanning the gap. Germline V gene sequence: CDR1 SGHVS, CDR2 FQNEAQ. The CDR3 region has the DNA TGTGCCAGCAGCTTAGGCCCCAAAAACATTCAGTACTTC. Its translation is CASSLGPKNIQYF.

This clone occurred a few times. V is TRBV15 and J is TRBJ2-3; 11 bases agree with TRBD1. With V trimmed by 1 base and J by 2 bases, 5 bases remained unmatched. From germline, CDR1 is LNHNV and CDR2 YYDKDF (reference sequence). CDR3 size: 17 residues. The CDR3 loop is CATSRGGTGGLTDTQYF. The CDR3 DNA reads as TGTGCCACCAGCAGAGGGGGGACAGGGGGTCTCACAGATACGCAGTATTTT.

V and J are TRBV2 and TRBJ2-5; D unclear. Germline CDR1 reads SNHLY; CDR2 reads FYNNEI. V shed 3 bases and J shed 5 bases, with 19 bases lying between them. This CDR3 contains 16 residues. The DNA for the CDR3 is TGTGCCAGCAGTGATGACATTGGGGAAAGCAAGGAGACCCAGTACTTC. Amino acids: CASSDDIGESKETQYF. The whole variable domain, filled in from reference TRBV2 and TRBJ2-5, reads EPEVTQTPSHQVTQMGQEVILRCVPISNHLYFYWYRQILGQKVEFLVSFYNNEISEKSEIFDDQFSVERPDGSNFTLKIRSTKLEDSAMYFCASSDDIGESKETQYFGPGTRLLVL.

The chain joins TRBV6-5 to TRBJ1-4, with 9 bases lining up with TRBD1. In germline, CDR1 is MNHEY, CDR2 SVGAGI. This CDR3 has 15 amino acids. The junction had 5 bases not matched to a gene; V was cut back by 4 bases and J by 5 bases. CDR3 in amino acids: CASSFGTGKNEKLFF. The CDR3 DNA reads TGTGCCAGCAGTTTCGGGACAGGGAAAAATGAAAAACTGTTTTTT.

J is TRBJ1-6 and V is TRBV6-5; maybe TRBD1 (6 bases). Trimming shortened V by 4 bases and J by 6 bases, and 10 bases separated the two germline ends. The CDR3 sequence is 14 residues long. From germline, CDR1 is MNHEY and CDR2 SVGAGI. The CDR3 spells CASSSWTVNSPLHF. The CDR3 DNA reads TGTGCCAGCAGTTCTTGGACAGTTAATTCACCCCTCCACTTT.

This rearrangement joins TRBV5-4 to TRBJ2-2, with D unclear. The germline V gene encodes CDR1 SGHNT and CDR2 YYREEE (reference sequence). This CDR3 region has 13 residues. The germline V and J ends were trimmed by 0 bases and 4 bases, with 4 bases remaining between them. The CDR3 protein is CASSLEITGELFF. The CDR3 region has the DNA TGTGCCAGCAGCTTGGAGATCACCGGGGAGCTGTTTTTT.

The V gene is TRBV13, the J gene TRBJ2-7; weak D call: TRBD2 (5 bases). V shed 2 bases and J shed 8 bases, with 16 bases lying between them. Germline V CDR1 and CDR2: PRHDT, FYEKMQ (reference sequence). The CDR3 is 14 amino acids. The CDR3 DNA sequence: TGTGCCAGCAGCTTACCCGGCCTCGACGGGAAGCAGTACTTC. Residues: CASSLPGLDGKQYF.

This clone was observed once. The chain uses TRBV30 and TRBJ1-3; D gene uncertain. Germline CDR1 is GTSNPN and CDR2 is SVGIG (reference sequence). The CDR3 consists of 12 residues. The germline V and J ends were trimmed by 4 bases and 0 bases, with 4 bases remaining between them. For the CDR3, the DNA is TGTGCCTGGATATACTCTGGAAACACCATATATTTT. Its protein product is CAWIYSGNTIYF.

The chain links TRBV5-1 to TRBJ1-2; D unresolved. Between the trimmed V and J ends, which lost 0 bases and 8 bases, there was a span of 17 bases. The CDR3 sequence is 15 residues long. Germline CDR1 reads SGHRS; CDR2 reads YFSETQ. CDR3 sequence: CASSLEAGREGGYTF. The CDR3 DNA follows: TGCGCCAGCAGCTTGGAGGCGGGAAGGGAAGGGGGCTACACCTTC. Full variable domain (missing parts from reference TRBV5-1 and TRBJ1-2): KAGVTQTPRYLIKTRGQQVTLSCSPISGHRSVSWYQQTPGQGLQFLFEYFSETQRNKGNFPGRFSGRQFSNSRSEMNVSTLELGDSALYLCASSLEAGREGGYTFGSGTRLTVV.

The chain joins TRBV6-5 to TRBJ2-1; 9 nucleotides match TRBD2. CDR1 MNHEY and CDR2 SVGAGI come from the germline V gene. The CDR3 contains 16 residues. V lost 0 bases, J lost 5 bases, and 5 bases stayed unmatched. CDR3 residues: CASSYSGGGANNEQFF. CDR3 in DNA: TGTGCCAGCAGTTACTCGGGCGGGGGGGCAAACAATGAGCAGTTCTTC.

This chain joins TRBV9 and TRBJ2-2; D may be TRBD1 (5 bases). CDR3 length equals 15 residues. CDR1 SGDLS and CDR2 YYNGEE come from the germline V gene. V shed 2 bases and J shed 1 base, with 9 bases lying between them. In nucleotides, the CDR3 is TGTGCCAGCAGCGTCCATGACAGGAACACCGGGGAGCTGTTTTTT. Its translation is CASSVHDRNTGELFF.

This clone was observed a handful of times. The chain couples TRBV28 to TRBJ2-7; unclear D gene. Trimming stripped 6 bases from V and 0 bases from J, with 15 bases between. Germline V gene sequence: CDR1 MDHEN, CDR2 SYDVKM. The CDR3 runs to 15 residues. CDR3 sequence (DNA): TGTGCCAGCAGCCGAACACCCGAAACCTCCTACGAGCAGTACTTC. This translates into CASSRTPETSYEQYF.

The V gene is TRBV7-8, the J gene TRBJ2-2; 7 bases line up with TRBD1. CDR1 and CDR2 (germline): SGHVS, FQNEAQ. J lost 3 bases, V lost 2 bases, and 3 bases had no gene match. This CDR3 is built from 15 residues. The CDR3 DNA reads as TGTGCCAGCAGCTTAACCGGGACAGACACCGGGGAGCTGTTTTTT. This gives the protein CASSLTGTDTGELFF.

The chain couples TRBV7-2 to TRBJ2-5; no definite D call. With 4 bases removed from V and 5 bases from J, the gap between germline ends came to 14 bases. The germline V gene has CDR1 SGHTA and CDR2 FQGNSA. The CDR3 consists of 14 residues. For the CDR3, the DNA is TGTGCCAGCAGCTCGGGCCCTGAGAGGGAGACCCAGTACTTC. Translating it yields CASSSGPERETQYF.

This clone occurred a few times. The chain has TRBV5-5 and TRBJ1-1; D unclear. V was shortened by 0 bases and J by 3 bases, with 0 bases between the two germline ends. The CDR3 is made up of 11 amino acids. Germline-derived CDR1 and CDR2 are SGHKS and YYEKEE (reference sequence). The CDR3 DNA sequence: TGTGCCAGCAGCTTGGACACTGAAGCTTTCTTT. Protein sequence: CASSLDTEAFF.

CDR3 DNA: TGTGCCAGCAGCCTTCAAGACGGAACTAATGAAAAACTGTTTTTT. Translating gives CASSLQDGTNEKLFF. The V and J genes are TRBV7-9 and TRBJ1-4; the D is unclear. Trimming cost V 5 bases and J 1 base, with 11 bases left between them. CDR1 and CDR2 (germline): SEHNR, FQNEAQ (reference sequence). This CDR3 is built from 15 residues.

This rearrangement joins TRBV20-1 to TRBJ2-7; 10 nucleotides match TRBD1. The junction had 8 bases not matched to a gene; V was cut back by 3 bases and J by 6 bases. Germline V gene lookup returns CDR1 DFQATT and CDR2 SNEGSKA (reference sequence). This CDR3 has 14 residues. CDR3 in amino acids: CSASDRGRRREQYF. The CDR3, as DNA: TGCAGTGCTAGTGACAGGGGGCGCCGACGCGAGCAGTACTTC.

The chain links TRBV15 to TRBJ1-5; TRBD1 matches at 8 bases. After removal of 3 bases from V and 6 bases from J, the junction contained 4 bases not matched to a gene. From germline, CDR1 is LNHNV and CDR2 YYDKDF (reference sequence). The CDR3 runs 14 residues. CDR3 region: CATSRDRAGQPQHF. The CDR3 DNA follows: TGTGCCACCAGCAGGGACAGGGCGGGTCAGCCCCAGCATTTT.

The chain carries TRBV6-1 and TRBJ2-3, with D perhaps TRBD2 (6 bases). V was pared by 2 bases and J by 4 bases, with 7 bases between. The CDR3 extends over 13 amino acids. Germline lookup yields CDR1 MNHNS and CDR2 SASEGT. CDR3 bases: TGTGCCAGCAGTGAATGGGGGGCAGATACGCAGTATTTT. Protein: CASSEWGADTQYF.

This sequence joins TRBV5-1 and TRBJ2-6; no definite D call. Germline loops: CDR1 SGHRS, CDR2 YFSETQ. CDR3 length: 16 residues. The V end lost 0 bases, the J end lost 0 bases, and 7 bases lay between the germline ends. CDR3 nucleotide sequence: TGCGCCAGCAGCTTGGCGGCCGGCTCTGGGGCCAACGTCCTGACTTTC. Amino acid sequence: CASSLAAGSGANVLTF.

The gene calls are TRBV6-5 and TRBJ2-7; D might be TRBD2 (6 bases). The CDR3 is 14 residues long. Germline V gives CDR1 MNHEY, CDR2 SVGAGI. V was pared by 6 bases and J by 2 bases, with 14 bases between. CDR3 amino acids: CASRGRSLPYEQYF. The CDR3 DNA reads as TGTGCCAGCAGAGGGAGGAGTCTCCCCTACGAGCAGTACTTC.